These 5 T cell receptor beta chains were all obtained from the same sample, sequenced in a study of OX40 agonist ivuxolimab in advanced cancers. Sequenced by immunoSEQ multiplex PCR; TCRdb stores in-frame clones only, minus some. Of approximately 70,000 clones listed, under 95% were seen once; the top ten hold more than 4.5%. The starting material was CD4+ or CD8+ T cells sorted from blood, obtained in a trial of the OX40 agonist ivuxolimab. The source of these receptors is an adult with an advanced solid tumor such as melanoma, head and neck, liver or kidney cancer.

The chain is built from TRBV28 and TRBJ2-5, with D possibly called TRBD1 or TRBD2 (6 bases each). Germline lookup yields CDR1 MDHEN and CDR2 SYDVKM. This CDR3 region has 12 residues. V lost 11 bases, J lost 0 bases, and 10 bases lay in between. The CDR3 protein is CAGGDNQETQYF. In DNA form, the CDR3 reads TGTGCCGGAGGGGACAACCAAGAGACCCAGTACTTC.

The J gene is TRBJ2-1, the V gene TRBV7-8; 14 nucleotides line up with TRBD2. The CDR3 contains 19 residues. Germline-derived CDR1 and CDR2 are SGHVS and FQNEAQ. V was pared by 5 bases and J by 7 bases, with 16 bases of the junction left unmatched. The CDR3 sequence is CASSKFDGRTSGGRNEQFF. The CDR3 region has the DNA TGTGCCAGCAGCAAATTCGACGGGAGGACTAGCGGGGGGCGTAATGAGCAGTTCTTC.

The chain recombines TRBV9 with TRBJ1-2, with D perhaps TRBD1 (5 bases). V dropped 0 bases and J dropped 8 bases, with 17 bases sitting between them. The CDR3 has 15 amino acids. Germline CDR1 SGDLS, CDR2 YYNGEE. CDR3 nucleotide sequence: TGTGCCAGCAGCGTAGTGCCTGAAAAGGGGCACGGCTACACCTTC. Translated: CASSVVPEKGHGYTF.

The chain is built from TRBV14 and TRBJ2-1; D is perhaps TRBD2 (6 bases). Trimming took 4 bases from V and 0 from J, leaving 13 bases between them. In germline, CDR1 is SGHDN, CDR2 FVKESK. This CDR3 comprises 16 residues. Written as DNA, the CDR3 is TGTGCCAGCAGCCCCCAGGGAGGAAGCTCCTACAATGAGCAGTTCTTC. Its translation: CASSPQGGSSYNEQFF. Supplemented by reference TRBV14 and TRBJ2-1, the full variable domain reads EAGVTQFPSHSVIEKGQTVTLRCDPISGHDNLYWYRRVMGKEIKFLLHFVKESKQDESGMPNNRFLAERTGGTYSTLKVQPAELEDSGVYFCASSPQGGSSYNEQFFGPGTRLTVL.

Comments on this clone: Additional DNA sequences in this sample encode the identical CDR3. V and J are TRBV4-2 and TRBJ2-7; weak D call: TRBD2 (6 bases). Germline-derived CDR1 and CDR2 are LGHNA and YNFKEQ. This CDR3 comprises 12 residues. V was shortened by 6 bases and J by 5 bases, with 11 bases between the two germline ends. CDR3 protein: CASSQGLHEQYF. CDR3 DNA: TGTGCCAGCAGTCAGGGACTCCACGAGCAGTACTTC.